This TCR beta chain was sequenced during a study of shared clonotypes between healthy human individuals. Study context: Donors had three CD4 naive, three CD4 memory, two CD8 naive and one CD8 memory plate apiece. Study-level results: The represented genetic and exposure-history diversity was limited by the small number of donors.

The germline V gene encodes CDR1 GTSNPN and CDR2 SVGIG (reference sequence). CDR3 length equals 13 residues. V shed 1 base and J shed 4 bases, with 10 bases lying between them. This clone showed up just a few times. Its antigen is unknown. Sequenced by immunoSEQ multiplex PCR; TCRdb stores in-frame clones only, minus some. The data hold a few million clones, with roughly nine tenths observed a single time. J is TRBJ1-1 and V is TRBV30, with D possibly matching TRBD1 (5 bases). Material: naive CD4+ T cells sorted from blood. The subset was: CD45RA+ positively selected. This receptor was obtained from a man younger than 35 in good health. The CDR3: CAWSAVTATEAFF. For the CDR3, the DNA is TGTGCCTGGAGTGCTGTGACAGCCACTGAAGCTTTCTTT.